This TCR beta chain was profiled in a study of T cell responses to AZD1222 COVID-19 vaccine. General observations from the study: Every sample of the repertoires postdated the peak T cell response.

Some clones are missing from TCRdb's copy, which holds only in-frame ones; the method was immunoSEQ multiplex PCR. This table holds 250,000 to 300,000 clones, around 92% found once. In the case of this clone: Its antigen is still unknown.

This CDR3 has 13 amino acids. Germline V gene sequence: CDR1 MDHEN, CDR2 SYDVKM. Trimming at V came to 7 bases and at J to 7 bases, leaving 6 bases not matched to a gene. This TCR derives from an adult who received the AZD1222 COVID-19 vaccine. The chain carries TRBV28 and TRBJ1-5; TRBD1 agrees at 8 bases. Here the sequenced sample was peripheral blood, taken 28 days after the second AZD1222 dose. The DNA of the CDR3 is TGTGCCAGCACGGGACAGGTTAGACAGCCCCAGCATTTT. Residues: CASTGQVRQPQHF.